One sample yielded the 30 T cell receptor beta chains listed below, sequenced in a study of T cell changes during pregnancy in multiple sclerosis. The repertoire was sequenced with immunoSEQ multiplex PCR; TCRdb's copy has only in-frame clones and lacks some. The data show tens of thousands of clones, around 97% seen once. Sequenced here: CD8+ T cells from peripheral blood mononuclear cells, sampled after pregnancy. The receptors derive from a female donor with multiple sclerosis, enrolled in a pregnancy study.

The chain recombines TRBV27 with TRBJ2-3; D is perhaps TRBD2 (5 bases). The germline V gene encodes CDR1 MNHEY and CDR2 SMNVEV (reference sequence). This CDR3 has 13 residues. Trimming took off 3 bases at V and 13 bases at J, with 17 bases between the two ends. The CDR3 is CASSFGRGYAEYF. The CDR3 DNA sequence: TGTGCCAGCAGTTTTGGGAGAGGGTACGCGGAGTATTTT.

The V gene is TRBV9, the J gene TRBJ1-1; D is unresolved. Germline-derived CDR1 and CDR2 are SGDLS and YYNGEE. The CDR3 covers 13 residues. Trimming took off 4 bases at V and 5 bases at J, with 12 bases between the two ends. The CDR3 is CASSLRSRTEAFF. The CDR3 DNA follows: TGTGCCAGCAGCCTTCGGTCACGGACTGAAGCTTTCTTT.

The CDR3 here is CASSSRQGMNTEAFF. The CDR3 region has the DNA TGTGCCAGCAGTTCCCGACAGGGTATGAACACTGAAGCTTTCTTT. This chain joins TRBV27 and TRBJ1-1, with 7 bases matching TRBD1. V was clipped by 4 bases and J by 0 bases; unmatched bases: 5. Germline CDR1 and CDR2: MNHEY and SMNVEV (reference sequence). This CDR3 comprises 15 residues.

The rearrangement joins TRBV27 to TRBJ2-1; tentatively, D is TRBD2 (5 bases). V shed 5 bases and J shed 12 bases, with 14 bases lying between them. Germline CDR1 is MNHEY and CDR2 is SMNVEV (reference sequence). The CDR3 contains 12 residues. The CDR3 is CASSLGLGRQFF. The CDR3, as DNA: TGTGCCAGCAGTCTAGGATTGGGGAGGCAGTTCTTC.

V and J are TRBV28 and TRBJ2-7; no clear D. In germline, CDR1 is MDHEN, CDR2 SYDVKM. The CDR3 is made up of 11 amino acids. With 3 bases removed from V and 3 bases from J, the gap between germline ends came to 3 bases. CDR3 protein: CASSFGYEQYF. In DNA form, the CDR3 reads TGTGCCAGCAGTTTCGGCTACGAGCAGTACTTC. Variable domain in full (rest from reference TRBV28 and TRBJ2-7): DVKVTQSSRYLVKRTGEKVFLECVQDMDHENMFWYRQDPGLGLRLIYFSYDVKMKEKGDIPEGYSVSREKKERFSLILESASTNQTSMYLCASSFGYEQYFGPGTRLTVT.

J is TRBJ2-5 and V is TRBV13; D remains unclear. V lost 5 bases, J lost 5 bases, and 9 bases lay in between. CDR1 PRHDT and CDR2 FYEKMQ come from the germline V gene (reference sequence). CDR3 length equals 12 residues. DNA for the CDR3: TGTGCCAGCAGCCCGGAGAGGGAGACCCAGTACTTC. Encoded protein: CASSPERETQYF.

The rearrangement joins TRBV5-4 to TRBJ1-1; perhaps TRBD1 as D (6 bases). V lost 3 bases, J lost 12 bases, and 21 bases lay in between. CDR3 length: 14 residues. CDR1 is SGHNT, CDR2 YYREEE, per germline (reference sequence). The CDR3 bases are TGTGCCAGCAGCTCCGCGCTGACAGGTTCTAATACTTTCTTT. Its protein product is CASSSALTGSNTFF.

The chain carries TRBV4-2 and TRBJ2-2; no definite D call. The V gene lost 0 bases and the J gene lost 5 bases, with 10 bases spanning the gap. The length of the CDR3 is 15 residues. CDR1 LGHNA and CDR2 YNFKEQ come from the germline V gene. The CDR3 DNA reads TGTGCCAGCAGCCAAGAGGAGCAAGAAACCGGGGAGCTGTTTTTT. Translation gives CASSQEEQETGELFF.

The chain has TRBV5-1 and TRBJ2-7; 7 nucleotides align to TRBD1. V shed 0 bases, J shed 5 bases, and the junction held 5 bases outside the gene matches. The CDR3 has 14 amino acids. Germline CDR1 and CDR2: SGHRS and YFSETQ. This CDR3 is CASSLGQGIHEQYF. The DNA for the CDR3 is TGCGCCAGCAGCTTGGGACAGGGAATTCACGAGCAGTACTTC.

J is TRBJ2-7 and V is TRBV6-6; D is possibly TRBD2 (7 bases). Per germline, CDR1 MNHNY and CDR2 SVGAGI (reference sequence). This CDR3 comprises 16 residues. V lost 0 bases and J lost 5, with 17 bases in between. The CDR3 sequence is CASSYSKGGGIHEQYF. Here the CDR3 DNA reads TGTGCCAGCAGTTACTCGAAAGGGGGAGGGATCCACGAGCAGTACTTC.

V gene TRBV9 combines with J gene TRBJ2-1; 8 bases are shared with TRBD1. The trim removed 0 bases at V and 6 bases at J, leaving 8 bases unmatched. Germline-derived CDR1 and CDR2 are SGDLS and YYNGEE. This CDR3 contains 16 residues. CDR3 loop: CASSVANQGARNEQFF. CDR3 coding DNA: TGTGCCAGCAGCGTAGCTAATCAGGGGGCGCGCAATGAGCAGTTCTTC.

The V and J genes are TRBV4-1 and TRBJ1-1, with D maybe TRBD1 (5 bases). The CDR3 sequence is 12 residues long. V dropped 0 bases and J dropped 8 bases, with 7 bases sitting between them. The V gene's germline CDR1 is MGHRA and CDR2 YSYEKL. CDR3 residues: CASSQDGGEAFF. In DNA, the CDR3 is TGCGCCAGCAGCCAAGACGGGGGGGAAGCTTTCTTT.

This sequence joins TRBV29-1 and TRBJ2-1; 10 bases are a match to TRBD2. The CDR3 extends over 13 amino acids. The trim removed 7 bases at V and 7 bases at J, leaving 7 bases unmatched. Germline assignment: CDR1 SQVTM and CDR2 ANQGSEA. CDR3 sequence: CSDRAGGVNEQFF. CDR3 DNA: TGCAGCGACCGAGCGGGAGGGGTGAATGAGCAGTTCTTC.

The V and J genes are TRBV28 and TRBJ2-7; no clear D. The length of the CDR3 is 17 residues. From germline, CDR1 is MDHEN and CDR2 SYDVKM. Between the trimmed V and J ends, which lost 5 bases and 2 bases, there was a span of 22 bases. The CDR3 nucleotides read TGTGCCAGCAGTCTCGTCGGTTGGGCCAGGCAGGCCTACGAGCAGTACTTC. Protein product: CASSLVGWARQAYEQYF. Together with reference TRBV28 and TRBJ2-7, the CDR3 gives the full variable domain: DVKVTQSSRYLVKRTGEKVFLECVQDMDHENMFWYRQDPGLGLRLIYFSYDVKMKEKGDIPEGYSVSREKKERFSLILESASTNQTSMYLCASSLVGWARQAYEQYFGPGTRLTVT.

In this sample, this clone turned up once. The CDR3 DNA reads TGTGCCAGTAGTATAATGACGGAGAGCAATCAGCCCCAGCATTTT. The encoded protein is CASSIMTESNQPQHF. The chain joins TRBV19 to TRBJ1-5; D call uncertain. Trimming shortened V by 2 bases and J by 1 base, and 9 bases separated the two germline ends. From germline, CDR1 is LNHDA and CDR2 SQIVND (reference sequence). The CDR3 runs 15 residues.

The chain is built from TRBV7-8 and TRBJ1-1, with TRBD1 matching over 9 bases. V dropped 3 bases and J dropped 8; count of bases not matched to a gene: 7. CDR1 and CDR2 from the germline V gene are SGHVS and FQNEAQ. CDR3 length: 14 amino acids. The CDR3 sequence is CASSFRTGAEEAFF. The DNA of the CDR3 is TGTGCCAGCAGCTTTCGGACAGGGGCCGAAGAAGCTTTCTTT.

The chain has TRBV6-5 and TRBJ2-5; maybe TRBD1 (5 bases). Per germline, CDR1 MNHEY and CDR2 SVGAGI. This CDR3 has 13 residues. V was shortened by 8 bases and J by 5 bases, with 15 bases between the two germline ends. CDR3 region: CASSPGIGETQYF. The CDR3 bases are TGTGCCAGCTCCCCAGGGATCGGGGAGACCCAGTACTTC.

This sequence joins TRBV28 and TRBJ2-1; 8 bases line up with TRBD2. Germline V gives CDR1 MDHEN, CDR2 SYDVKM. The CDR3 has 17 amino acids. V lost 8 bases and J lost 0; bases outside the gene matches: 12. CDR3 protein: CASCPYSGTHSYNEQFF. The CDR3 DNA is TGTGCCAGCTGCCCGTATAGCGGGACCCACTCCTACAATGAGCAGTTCTTC.

The count of this clone is one. CDR3 amino acids: CASSNYQTGWGHQPQHF. The CDR3 region has the DNA TGTGCCAGCAGCAATTATCAGACAGGGTGGGGCCATCAGCCCCAGCATTTT. The chain employs TRBV27 and TRBJ1-5, with 7 nucleotides matching TRBD1. V lost 6 bases, J lost 5 bases, and 16 bases stayed unmatched. Germline assignment: CDR1 MNHEY and CDR2 SMNVEV (reference sequence). CDR3 length: 17 residues.

The V call is TRBV19, the J call TRBJ1-4; unclear D gene. Trimming took 0 bases from V and 3 from J, leaving 8 bases between them. CDR1 is LNHDA and CDR2 is SQIVND in the germline V gene (reference sequence). The CDR3 is 15 amino acids. CDR3 in amino acids: CASSIDETSNEKLFF. The CDR3 nucleotides are TGTGCCAGTAGTATAGATGAGACTTCTAATGAAAAACTGTTTTTT.

This chain links TRBV5-6 with TRBJ1-1, with TRBD1 matching 8 bases. Germline CDR1 SGHDT, CDR2 YYEEEE. The CDR3 extends over 13 amino acids. J lost 7 bases, V lost 0 bases, and 2 bases had no gene match. The CDR3 protein is CASSLVQGVEAFF. For the CDR3, the DNA is TGTGCCAGCAGCTTGGTACAGGGGGTTGAAGCTTTCTTT.

The chain is built from TRBV25-1 and TRBJ2-3; a weak D match, TRBD2 (6 bases). The CDR3 is made up of 15 amino acids. The V end was cut by 3 bases, the J end by 5 bases, with 15 bases between. The V gene's germline CDR1 is MGHDK and CDR2 SYGVNS. The chain's CDR3 is CASSDSGVGKDTQYF. Here the CDR3 DNA reads TGTGCCAGCAGTGATTCGGGGGTGGGGAAAGATACGCAGTATTTT.

The chain recombines TRBV28 with TRBJ2-2, with 9 bases that match TRBD2. The trim removed 5 bases at V and 4 bases at J, leaving 8 bases unmatched. CDR1 MDHEN and CDR2 SYDVKM come from the germline V gene. The CDR3 is 16 residues long. The CDR3: CASSPTGTSSTGELFF. The CDR3 coding sequence is TGTGCCAGCAGTCCCACCGGGACTAGCTCCACCGGGGAGCTGTTTTTT. Looking up the rest from reference TRBV28 and TRBJ2-2 gives the full variable domain: DVKVTQSSRYLVKRTGEKVFLECVQDMDHENMFWYRQDPGLGLRLIYFSYDVKMKEKGDIPEGYSVSREKKERFSLILESASTNQTSMYLCASSPTGTSSTGELFFGEGSRLTVL.

V and J are TRBV2 and TRBJ2-5; tentatively, D is TRBD1 (5 bases). Trimming removed 8 bases from V and 2 bases from J, with 18 bases in between. Looked up from germline, CDR1 is SNHLY and CDR2 is FYNNEI. The CDR3 covers 15 residues. The CDR3 DNA is TGTGCCAGCTTGGGGTCTGGACATTATCAAGAGACCCAGTACTTC. Residues: CASLGSGHYQETQYF.

V usage is TRBV28 and J usage is TRBJ1-5, with D uncertain. The CDR3 extends over 14 amino acids. Germline CDR1 is MDHEN and CDR2 is SYDVKM. Trimming took 5 bases from V and 6 from J, leaving 14 bases between them. The CDR3 loop is CASSGTGRSQPQHF. The CDR3 region has the DNA TGTGCCAGCAGTGGTACGGGTAGGAGTCAGCCCCAGCATTTT.

The chain combines TRBV28 with TRBJ2-1, with D hard to call. The CDR3 totals 14 residues. V dropped 10 bases and J dropped 1 base, with 14 bases sitting between them. CDR1 is MDHEN, CDR2 SYDVKM, per germline. The CDR3 coding sequence is TGTGCCACCATCCTAGGCGATTCCTACAATGAGCAGTTCTTC. Translating it yields CATILGDSYNEQFF.

Worth noting for this clone: A junction end diverges from the germline sequence, so it may reflect a read error. The V call is TRBV5-6, the J call TRBJ2-2; TRBD1 is a possible D gene (5 bases). Germline assignment: CDR1 SGHDT and CDR2 YYEEEE. The CDR3 is 19 residues long. The CDR3: CVSSLAGRQGWGDTGELFF. Written as DNA, the CDR3 is TGTGTCAGCAGCTTGGCCGGCCGGCAGGGTTGGGGTGACACCGGGGAGCTGTTTTTT.

This rearrangement joins TRBV9 to TRBJ2-7; the D gene is possibly TRBD2 (6 bases). Trimming shortened V by 2 bases and J by 2 bases, and 11 bases separated the two germline ends. Germline CDR1 SGDLS, CDR2 YYNGEE. CDR3 size: 14 residues. The CDR3 sequence: CASSVGGMAYEQYF. DNA for the CDR3: TGTGCCAGCAGCGTTGGGGGGATGGCCTACGAGCAGTACTTC.

This clone was counted a single time. The rearrangement joins TRBV2 to TRBJ2-2; possibly TRBD2 for D (5 bases). V was clipped by 4 bases and J by 2 bases, with 5 bases between them. From germline, CDR1 is SNHLY and CDR2 FYNNEI. The CDR3 sequence is 13 residues long. The CDR3 loop is CASSGLNTGELFF. In DNA form, the CDR3 reads TGTGCCAGCAGTGGACTAAACACCGGGGAGCTGTTTTTT.

The chain couples TRBV15 to TRBJ2-4, with a tentative D call TRBD1 (5 bases). The CDR3 totals 16 residues. Trimming removed 3 bases at V and 2 bases at J, with 14 bases between. CDR1 is LNHNV, CDR2 YYDKDF, per germline (reference sequence). The CDR3 nucleotides read TGTGCCACCAGCAGGGCCATAAGGGGTCCCAAAAACATTCAGTACTTC. Its protein is CATSRAIRGPKNIQYF. Based on the CDR3 plus reference TRBV15 and TRBJ2-4, the full variable domain is DAMVIQNPRYQVTQFGKPVTLSCSQTLNHNVMYWYQQKSSQAPKLLFHYYDKDFNNEADTPDNFQSRRPNTSFCFLDIRSPGLGDTAMYLCATSRAIRGPKNIQYFGAGTRLSVL.